This T cell receptor beta chain is drawn from a study of regulatory T cells in long-lasting Graves disease. Study outcomes and limitations: Newly diagnosed Graves' patients had higher TCR diversity than persistent ones. What was studied was peripheral blood only, and not thyroid tissue.

Researchers made TCR beta libraries by using iRepertoire HTBI primers and running Arm-PCR on CDR3 regions. Via MiXCR, TCRdb re-called the multiplex PCR reads, giving one row per CDR3 protein. Of approximately 690,000 distinct CDR3 sequences listed, around 32% are singletons. This clonotype was detected a few times. Its antigen is currently unknown. Time point given: persistent/refractory GD, antithyroid drugs over 5 years with positive TRAb. There was RNA extracted from PBMCs, and the TCR library was made from it. Nine milliliters of peripheral blood were taken and placed in EDTA tubes. CDR3 length: 16 residues. V lost 1 base and J lost 1, with 10 bases in between.

This clonotype was sampled from a female donor with Graves disease. Sequenced here: peripheral blood mononuclear cells (PBMCs), sampled when the disease was refractory, from a patient treated with antithyroid drugs. This rearrangement joins TRBV12-3 or TRBV12-4 to TRBJ2-2, with a possible D match to TRBD2 (5 bases). The chain's CDR3 is CASSLEASQNTGELFF. The CDR3 coding sequence is TGTGCCAGCAGTTTAGAGGCTAGCCAGAACACCGGGGAGCTGTTTTTT.